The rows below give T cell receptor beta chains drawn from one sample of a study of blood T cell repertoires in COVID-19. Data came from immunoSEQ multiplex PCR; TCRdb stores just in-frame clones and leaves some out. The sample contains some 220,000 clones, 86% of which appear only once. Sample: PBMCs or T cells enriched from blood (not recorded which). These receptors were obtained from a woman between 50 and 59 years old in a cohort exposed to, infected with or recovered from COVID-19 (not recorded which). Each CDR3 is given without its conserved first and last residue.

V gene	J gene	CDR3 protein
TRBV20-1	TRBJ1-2	SARPGKGYT
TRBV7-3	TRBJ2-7	ASSQHLSGGQGFYEQY
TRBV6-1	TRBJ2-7	ASSEPFTGDRVYEQY
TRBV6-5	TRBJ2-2	ASSYSRLVGELF
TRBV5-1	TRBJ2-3	ASSFGTSGEDTQY
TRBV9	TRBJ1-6	ASSGQGGQNHNSPLH
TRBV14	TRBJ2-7	ASSRRLSGGGTQGPHEQY
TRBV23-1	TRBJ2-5	ASRRGLTQY
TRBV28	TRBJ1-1	ASYTPGTLEAF
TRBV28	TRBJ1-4	ASSHRGRGNEKLF